This TCR beta chain is from a study of PD-1 blockade in classical Hodgkin lymphoma. This table comes from immunoSEQ multiplex PCR, and its TCRdb copy is limited to in-frame clones, with some not included. The sample lists fewer than 40,000 clones, approximately 94% occurring once. Time point specified: newly diagnosed, previously untreated cHL patient sample. The CDR3 spans 11 residues. Germline CDR1 SGHAT, CDR2 FQNNGV. V gave up 0 bases and J gave up 12 bases, with 6 bases separating them. The specimen was peripheral blood mononuclear cells (PBMCs). The receptor comes from a human donor with classical Hodgkin lymphoma. The gene calls are TRBV11-2 and TRBJ2-1; D is unresolved. CDR3 amino acids: CASSLEMGQFF. CDR3 nucleotides: TGTGCCAGCAGCTTAGAGATGGGGCAGTTCTTC.